This TCR beta chain was documented in a study of beta chain features in type 1 diabetes. Points from the study as a whole: Healthy donors had naive, central memory and Treg TCRB repertoires that appeared less similar than those seen among patients. A definitive answer on HLA type influencing TCRB rearrangement was not reached here.

The sample holds a few counts of this clone. What it binds is not known. The authors reverse transcribed all of the isolated RNA, so sequencing captured expressed TCRB transcripts. The method was immunoSEQ multiplex PCR; TCRdb's version includes in-frame clones alone and lacks a portion of them. The table includes some 360,000 clones, 15% to 20% detected once. CDR3 length: 14 residues. Germline CDR1 reads SGDLS; CDR2 reads YYNGEE. Trimming cost V 4 bases and J 7 bases, with 14 bases left between them. This TCR derives from a woman between 18 and 29 years old in good health. Sequenced input: naive CD4+ T cells from blood. This chain uses TRBV9 with TRBJ1-4; no definite D call. The CDR3 region is CASSSSGDTEKLFF. CDR3 in DNA: TGTGCCAGCAGCTCTTCCGGGGATACTGAAAAACTGTTTTTT.